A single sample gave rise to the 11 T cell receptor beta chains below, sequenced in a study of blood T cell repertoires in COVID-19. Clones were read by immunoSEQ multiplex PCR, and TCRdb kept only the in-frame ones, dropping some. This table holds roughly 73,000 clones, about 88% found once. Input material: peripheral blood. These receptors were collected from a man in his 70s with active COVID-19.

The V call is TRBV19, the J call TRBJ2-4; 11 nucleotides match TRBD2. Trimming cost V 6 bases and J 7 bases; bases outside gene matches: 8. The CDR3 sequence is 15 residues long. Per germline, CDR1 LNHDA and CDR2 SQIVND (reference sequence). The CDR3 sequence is CASSTDSGRANIQYF. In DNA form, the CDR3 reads TGTGCCAGTAGCACCGATAGCGGGAGGGCGAACATTCAGTACTTC.

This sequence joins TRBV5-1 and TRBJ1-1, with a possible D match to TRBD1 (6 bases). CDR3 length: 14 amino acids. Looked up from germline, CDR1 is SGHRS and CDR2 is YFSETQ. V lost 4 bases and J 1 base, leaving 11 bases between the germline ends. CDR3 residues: CASSPDSSNTEAFF. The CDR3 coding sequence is TGCGCCAGCAGCCCGGACAGCTCGAACACTGAAGCTTTCTTT. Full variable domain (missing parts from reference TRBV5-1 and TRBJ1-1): KAGVTQTPRYLIKTRGQQVTLSCSPISGHRSVSWYQQTPGQGLQFLFEYFSETQRNKGNFPGRFSGRQFSNSRSEMNVSTLELGDSALYLCASSPDSSNTEAFFGQGTRLTVV.

The chain's CDR3 is CASSLGQANEKLFF. The CDR3 nucleotides read TGTGCCAGCAGCTTGGGGCAGGCTAATGAAAAACTGTTTTTT. This rearrangement joins TRBV5-8 to TRBJ1-4; D is unclear. The CDR3 is 14 residues long. V was pared by 0 bases and J by 3 bases, with 6 bases between. The germline gives CDR1 SGHTS, CDR2 YDEGEE.

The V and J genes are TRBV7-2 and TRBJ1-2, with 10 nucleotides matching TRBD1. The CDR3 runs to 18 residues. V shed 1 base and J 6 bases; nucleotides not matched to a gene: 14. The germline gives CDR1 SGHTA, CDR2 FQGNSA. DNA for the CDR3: TGTGCCAGCAGCTTAGTGGGGACAGGGGCCGCCGGGGCCCATGGCTACACCTTC. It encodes CASSLVGTGAAGAHGYTF.

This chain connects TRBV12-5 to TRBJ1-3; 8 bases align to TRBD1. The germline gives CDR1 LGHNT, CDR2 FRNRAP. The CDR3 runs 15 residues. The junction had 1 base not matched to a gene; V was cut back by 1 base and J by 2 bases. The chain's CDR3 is CASGLGTGTGNTIYF. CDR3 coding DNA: TGTGCTAGTGGTTTGGGGACAGGGACTGGAAACACCATATATTTT.

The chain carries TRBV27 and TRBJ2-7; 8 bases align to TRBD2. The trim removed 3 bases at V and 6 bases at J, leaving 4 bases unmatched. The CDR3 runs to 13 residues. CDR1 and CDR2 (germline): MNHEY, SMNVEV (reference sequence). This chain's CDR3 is CASSLPGGGEQYF. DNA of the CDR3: TGTGCCAGCAGTTTGCCCGGGGGGGGCGAGCAGTACTTC.

CDR3 region: CASSLVGGSAADTQYF. CDR3 DNA sequence: TGCGCCAGCAGCTTGGTGGGCGGGAGTGCCGCAGATACGCAGTATTTT. This sequence joins TRBV5-1 and TRBJ2-3; TRBD2 matches at 7 bases. Germline V gene sequence: CDR1 SGHRS, CDR2 YFSETQ. The CDR3 loop spans 16 amino acids. Unmatched junction bases numbered 8, after V lost 0 bases and J lost 4 bases. The whole variable domain, filled in from reference TRBV5-1 and TRBJ2-3, reads KAGVTQTPRYLIKTRGQQVTLSCSPISGHRSVSWYQQTPGQGLQFLFEYFSETQRNKGNFPGRFSGRQFSNSRSEMNVSTLELGDSALYLCASSLVGGSAADTQYFGPGTRLTVL.

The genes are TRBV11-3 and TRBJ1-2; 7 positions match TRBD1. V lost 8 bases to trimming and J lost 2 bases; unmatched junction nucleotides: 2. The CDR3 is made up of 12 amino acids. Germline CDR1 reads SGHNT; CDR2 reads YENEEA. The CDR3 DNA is TGTGCCAGCGCGGGACAGAACTATGGCTACACCTTC. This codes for CASAGQNYGYTF.

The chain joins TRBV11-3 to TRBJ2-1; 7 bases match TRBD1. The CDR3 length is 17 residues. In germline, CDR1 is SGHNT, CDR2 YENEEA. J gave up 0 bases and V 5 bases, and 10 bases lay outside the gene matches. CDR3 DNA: TGTGCCAGCAGCCCGTACTCACAGGGGAGCTCCTACAATGAGCAGTTCTTC. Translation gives CASSPYSQGSSYNEQFF.

The CDR3 DNA sequence: TGTGCCACTTCCCCGGCGGGCAGCACAGATACGCAGTATTTT. It yields the protein CATSPAGSTDTQYF. V is TRBV19 and J is TRBJ2-3; D is perhaps TRBD2 (5 bases). CDR3 size: 14 residues. V gave up 10 bases and J gave up 0 bases, with 14 bases separating them. Looked up from germline, CDR1 is LNHDA and CDR2 is SQIVND (reference sequence).

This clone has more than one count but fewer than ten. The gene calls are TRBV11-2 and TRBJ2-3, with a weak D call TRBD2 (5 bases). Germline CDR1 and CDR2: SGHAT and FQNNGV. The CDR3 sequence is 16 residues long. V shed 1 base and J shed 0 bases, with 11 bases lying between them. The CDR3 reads CASSLVLAVSTDTQYF. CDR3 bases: TGTGCCAGCAGCTTAGTCCTAGCAGTTAGCACAGATACGCAGTATTTT.